This T cell receptor (beta chain) was identified in a study of cytomegalovirus exposure and HLA in healthy donors. Study-wide results and caveats: TCR sequences were mostly rare, though some public TCRs occurred in many donors. Cytomegalovirus-associated status was assigned to about 180 TCR beta chains.

The germline V gene encodes CDR1 MNHEY and CDR2 SVGAGI. The junction had 9 bases not matched to a gene; V was cut back by 6 bases and J by 8 bases. The CDR3 length is 15 residues. This clone was recorded only once. Its matching antigen is unknown. Primers included in the PCR were 60 Vbeta and 13 Jbeta primers. Original processing methods: Tens of millions of unique TCR beta chains, roughly 10 million shared, were counted in a later analysis. Profiling relied on immunoSEQ multiplex PCR, and the TCRdb table lists in-frame clones only, not all of them. V, J and clone size are those of that table, while D and trimming were read from the DNA. This repertoire shows about 110,000 clones, about 83% found once; its top ten account for over 5%.

The V and J genes are TRBV6-5 and TRBJ1-4; 10 bases are shared with TRBD1. The sequence derives from a man between 18 and 35 years old in good health and CMV-seronegative. The sample comprised PBMCs. The DNA for the CDR3 is TGTGCCAGCAGCCCATGGGACAGGGGACAGGAAAAACTGTTTTTT. Encoded protein: CASSPWDRGQEKLFF.